Following are 2 T cell receptor beta chains from one sample sequenced in a study of blood T cell repertoires in COVID-19. Assay used: immunoSEQ multiplex PCR; TCRdb lists only in-frame clones, some missing. Here the sample spans some 49,000 clones, about 92% being singletons. Sequences were obtained from peripheral blood. The origin of the receptors is a man in his 60s with COVID-19, enrolled during active disease.

V is TRBV6-1 and J is TRBJ1-2; no clear D gene. V lost 3 bases and J 4 bases, leaving 6 bases between the germline ends. This CDR3 comprises 12 residues. Germline V lookup: CDR1 MNHNS, CDR2 SASEGT. The CDR3 reads CASSETGYGYTF. As DNA, the CDR3 is TGTGCCAGCAGTGAGACGGGCTATGGCTACACCTTC.

The V gene is TRBV3-1 (or the pseudogene TRBV3-2), the J gene TRBJ1-5, with D maybe TRBD1 (6 bases). The CDR3 length is 16 residues. Trimming left V 0 bases short and J 4 bases short, with 13 bases between. Germline CDR1 is LGHDT and CDR2 is YNNKEL (reference sequence). CDR3 amino acids: CASSQEVDSSNQPQHF. Written as DNA, the CDR3 is TGTGCCAGCAGCCAAGAGGTGGACAGTTCGAATCAGCCCCAGCATTTT.